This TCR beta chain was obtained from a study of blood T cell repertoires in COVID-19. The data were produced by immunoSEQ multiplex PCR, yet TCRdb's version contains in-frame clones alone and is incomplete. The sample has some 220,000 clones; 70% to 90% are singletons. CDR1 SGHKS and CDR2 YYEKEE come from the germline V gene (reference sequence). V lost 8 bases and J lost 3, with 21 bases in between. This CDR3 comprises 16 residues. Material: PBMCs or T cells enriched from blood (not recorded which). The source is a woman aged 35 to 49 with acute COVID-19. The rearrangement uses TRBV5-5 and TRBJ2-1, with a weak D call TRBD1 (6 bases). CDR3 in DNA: TGTGCCAGTGCCCCCAGCCGTGACAGGAACTACAATGAGCAGTTCTTC. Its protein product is CASAPSRDRNYNEQFF.